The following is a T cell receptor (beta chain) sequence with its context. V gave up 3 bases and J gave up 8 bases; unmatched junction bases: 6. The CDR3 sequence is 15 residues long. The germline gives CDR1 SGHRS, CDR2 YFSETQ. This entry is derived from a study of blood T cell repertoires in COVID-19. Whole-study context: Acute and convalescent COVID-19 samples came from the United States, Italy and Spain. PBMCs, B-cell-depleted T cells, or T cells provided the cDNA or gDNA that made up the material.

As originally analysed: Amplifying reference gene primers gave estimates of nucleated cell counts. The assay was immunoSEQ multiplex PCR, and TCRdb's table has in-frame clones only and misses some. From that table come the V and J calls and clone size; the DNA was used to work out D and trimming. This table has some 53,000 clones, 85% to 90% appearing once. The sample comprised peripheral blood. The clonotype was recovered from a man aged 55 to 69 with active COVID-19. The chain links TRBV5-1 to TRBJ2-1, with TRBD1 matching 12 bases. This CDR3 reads CASSSGQGAVDEQFF. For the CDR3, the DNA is TGCGCCAGCAGCTCGGGACAGGGGGCGGTGGATGAGCAGTTCTTC.